Below are 18 T cell receptor beta chains sequenced from a single sample in a study of cytomegalovirus exposure and HLA in healthy donors. The PCR made use of 60 Vbeta and 13 Jbeta primers. TCRdb's copy holds only in-frame clones and misses some; the assay was immunoSEQ multiplex PCR. The table lists roughly 110,000 clones, roughly four fifths of them singletons, with approximately 2.6% in the top ten. Specimen: PBMCs. The receptors come from a male donor in good health and CMV-seropositive.

This sequence joins TRBV14 and TRBJ1-3; the D is unclear. This CDR3 has 15 amino acids. V shed 4 bases and J shed 0 bases, with 10 bases lying between them. CDR1 is SGHDN and CDR2 is FVKESK in the germline V gene. CDR3 in DNA: TGTGCCAGCAGCCGGGCCTCGAGCTCTGGAAACACCATATATTTT. This gives the protein CASSRASSSGNTIYF.

The CDR3 sequence: CASSKRQGVHNEQFF. CDR3 nucleotides: TGTGCCAGTAGTAAACGACAGGGAGTACACAATGAGCAGTTCTTC. V gene TRBV19 combines with J gene TRBJ2-1, with 7 bases matching TRBD1. The V gene end was trimmed by 4 bases and the J gene end by 5 bases; junction bases not matched to a gene: 8. The CDR3 contains 15 residues. Germline loops: CDR1 LNHDA, CDR2 SQIVND (reference sequence).

This clone was counted once. The J gene is TRBJ2-7, the V gene TRBV4-1; 8 bases fit TRBD1. J was trimmed by 0 bases and V by 5 bases; bases with no gene match: 9. The CDR3 sequence is 16 residues long. The germline CDR1 and CDR2 sequences are MGHRA and YSYEKL. In nucleotides, the CDR3 is TGCGCCAGCAGCAAAGCTGGACAGGGAGACTCCTACGAGCAGTACTTC. Residues: CASSKAGQGDSYEQYF.

The gene calls are TRBV18 and TRBJ2-6; D might be TRBD1 (5 bases). CDR3 length equals 16 residues. Trimming removed 2 bases from V and 2 bases from J, with 10 bases in between. Germline V lookup: CDR1 KGHSH, CDR2 LQKENI. This CDR3 reads CASSPISGTGANVLTF. For the CDR3, the DNA is TGTGCCAGCTCACCAATTTCAGGGACTGGGGCCAACGTCCTGACTTTC.

This clone was counted only a few times. The chain recombines TRBV7-3 with TRBJ1-1; D uncertain. Looked up from germline, CDR1 is SGHTA and CDR2 is FQGTGA. The CDR3 is 13 amino acids. With 6 bases removed from V and 1 base from J, the gap between germline ends came to 9 bases. The DNA for the CDR3 is TGTGCCAGCAGTATACAAACGAACACTGAAGCTTTCTTT. It translates to CASSIQTNTEAFF.

The chain is built from TRBV4-2 and TRBJ1-2, with 10 bases lining up with TRBD1. The CDR3 has 18 residues. V shed 4 bases, J shed 4 bases, and the junction held 15 bases outside the gene matches. Germline V gene data show CDR1 as LGHNA and CDR2 as YNFKEQ. Written as DNA, the CDR3 is TGTGCCAGCAGCCCTGGGGCGGTGGACAGGGGGGTTTCCTATGGCTACACCTTC. Its translation: CASSPGAVDRGVSYGYTF.

V gene TRBV5-1 combines with J gene TRBJ2-1, with TRBD1 matching over 9 bases. This CDR3 has 16 amino acids. Germline values: CDR1 SGHRS, CDR2 YFSETQ. The J segment lost 4 bases and the V segment lost 4 bases, leaving 9 bases of the junction unmatched. The CDR3 sequence is CASSRETGTGYNEQFF. For the CDR3, the DNA is TGCGCCAGCAGCCGGGAAACCGGGACAGGGTACAATGAGCAGTTCTTC.

The chain is built from TRBV4-3 and TRBJ2-5; 7 nucleotides align to TRBD2. The CDR3 sequence is 16 residues long. Germline-derived CDR1 and CDR2 are LGHNA and YSLEER. Losses at the gene ends were 0 bases for V and 4 bases for J; bases not matched to a gene: 8. CDR3 loop: CASSQEPTSVGETQYF. CDR3 sequence (DNA): TGCGCCAGCAGCCAAGAACCCACTAGCGTAGGAGAGACCCAGTACTTC.

This chain joins TRBV10-3 and TRBJ1-3, with D perhaps matching TRBD1 (6 bases). Germline CDR1 reads ENHRY; CDR2 reads SYGVKD. The germline V and J ends were trimmed by 10 bases and 2 bases, with 15 bases remaining between them. The CDR3 totals 14 residues. CDR3 region: CATLQGSTGNTIYF. CDR3 DNA: TGTGCCACGTTACAGGGAAGTACTGGAAACACCATATATTTT.

This clone has more than one count but fewer than ten. The rearrangement joins TRBV9 to TRBJ1-1, with D possibly matching TRBD1 (5 bases). Between the trimmed V and J ends, which lost 8 bases and 8 bases, there was a span of 19 bases. The CDR3 contains 13 residues. Looked up from germline, CDR1 is SGDLS and CDR2 is YYNGEE. The DNA for the CDR3 is TGTGCCAGAGTCGGAAGACAGATGAGAGAAGCTTTCTTT. Amino acids: CARVGRQMREAFF.

This clone has only a few counts. The chain has TRBV5-1 and TRBJ1-1; no reliable D call. Per germline, CDR1 SGHRS and CDR2 YFSETQ. V shed 4 bases and J shed 6 bases, with 22 bases lying between them. There are 16 residues in the CDR3. The CDR3: CASSPRAYTVAAEAFF. The CDR3 nucleotides are TGCGCCAGCAGCCCCCGAGCATACACGGTTGCGGCTGAAGCTTTCTTT.

V is TRBV9 and J is TRBJ2-2; possibly TRBD2 for D (5 bases). Trimming shortened V by 3 bases and J by 4 bases, and 13 bases separated the two germline ends. From germline, CDR1 is SGDLS and CDR2 YYNGEE. The CDR3 is made up of 15 amino acids. This chain's CDR3 is CASSAQRKTTGELFF. In DNA form, the CDR3 reads TGTGCCAGCAGCGCTCAGCGGAAGACCACCGGGGAGCTGTTTTTT.

The chain links TRBV2 to TRBJ2-5; no reliable D call. Germline V gene lookup returns CDR1 SNHLY and CDR2 FYNNEI. This CDR3 has 15 amino acids. Trimming removed 2 bases from V and 2 bases from J, with 12 bases in between. The CDR3 region is CASSEILGAQETQYF. CDR3 nucleotide sequence: TGTGCCAGCAGTGAAATCCTGGGCGCTCAAGAGACCCAGTACTTC. Filled out from reference TRBV2 and TRBJ2-5, the complete variable domain reads EPEVTQTPSHQVTQMGQEVILRCVPISNHLYFYWYRQILGQKVEFLVSFYNNEISEKSEIFDDQFSVERPDGSNFTLKIRSTKLEDSAMYFCASSEILGAQETQYFGPGTRLLVL.

V and J are TRBV5-5 and TRBJ2-4; D unclear. The CDR3 length is 14 residues. Trimming cost V 1 base and J 8 bases, with 13 bases left between them. Germline CDR1 is SGHKS and CDR2 is YYEKEE (reference sequence). DNA of the CDR3: TGTGCCAGCAGCTTGCTCCCACCCGAGGACATTCAGTACTTC. As protein: CASSLLPPEDIQYF.

J is TRBJ2-1 and V is TRBV5-1, with 7 nucleotides matching TRBD2. V shed 7 bases, J shed 4 bases, and the junction held 11 bases outside the gene matches. Germline-derived CDR1 and CDR2 are SGHRS and YFSETQ. The CDR3 consists of 15 residues. The CDR3 DNA follows: TGCGCCAGCGCGAGAAGTACTAGCGTATACAATGAGCAGTTCTTC. The encoded protein is CASARSTSVYNEQFF.

V usage is TRBV7-2 and J usage is TRBJ2-7, with 7 bases aligning to TRBD2. V was clipped by 3 bases and J by 2 bases; unmatched bases: 4. CDR3 length: 14 residues. Per the germline V gene, CDR1 is SGHTA and CDR2 is FQGNSA. As DNA, the CDR3 is TGTGCCAGCAGCTTCGGGACTACCGCCTACGAGCAGTACTTC. It translates to CASSFGTTAYEQYF.

This chain links TRBV7-9 with TRBJ1-4; the D gene is possibly TRBD1 (6 bases). Trimming pared 1 base from V and 8 bases from J, leaving 20 bases between. CDR3 length: 17 residues. Germline V CDR1 and CDR2: SEHNR, FQNEAQ (reference sequence). CDR3 region: CASSLGLGALWNEKLFF. DNA of the CDR3: TGTGCCAGCAGCTTAGGCTTGGGGGCCCTTTGGAACGAAAAACTGTTTTTT.

The chain joins TRBV7-8 to TRBJ2-7; 11 nucleotides match TRBD1. The CDR3 runs 16 residues. J was trimmed by 3 bases and V by 4 bases; bases with no gene match: 8. The germline V gene has CDR1 SGHVS and CDR2 FQNEAQ. The CDR3 reads CASSSSDRGLRYEQYF. The CDR3 bases are TGTGCCAGCAGCTCTTCGGACAGGGGGCTTCGCTACGAGCAGTACTTC.